These 21 T cell receptor beta chains were all obtained from the same sample, sequenced in a study of T cell responses to AZD1222 COVID-19 vaccine. Clones were sequenced by immunoSEQ multiplex PCR, and TCRdb holds only the in-frame ones, with some missing. The table records 150,000 to 200,000 clones, roughly 94% of them present only once. Source: peripheral blood, taken 28 days after the second AZD1222 dose. These receptors originate from an adult who received the AZD1222 COVID-19 vaccine.

The rearrangement links TRBV19 to TRBJ1-4; D is unclear. Germline V gene lookup returns CDR1 LNHDA and CDR2 SQIVND (reference sequence). Trimming shortened V by 3 bases and J by 4 bases, and 15 bases separated the two germline ends. The CDR3 extends over 16 amino acids. The CDR3 sequence: CASSMLGAGYNEKLFF. DNA for the CDR3: TGTGCCAGTAGTATGTTGGGTGCGGGGTATAATGAAAAACTGTTTTTT.

The chain links TRBV29-1 to TRBJ2-2; 7 bases are a match to TRBD2. V lost 6 bases to trimming and J lost 3 bases; unmatched junction nucleotides: 19. CDR1 is SQVTM and CDR2 is ANQGSEA in the germline V gene. This CDR3 is built from 18 residues. In DNA, the CDR3 is TGCAGCGTAATCCTGATCGGTCTGGCGGGAGTGGACACCGGGGAGCTGTTTTTT. This encodes CSVILIGLAGVDTGELFF.

The gene calls are TRBV12-5 and TRBJ2-1, with 10 bases matching TRBD1. The CDR3 is 15 amino acids. V was clipped by 5 bases and J by 7 bases; unmatched bases: 8. Germline loops: CDR1 LGHNT, CDR2 FRNRAP. The DNA for the CDR3 is TGTGCTAGTGGTCCCGGGACAGGGGCCGTGAATGAGCAGTTCTTC. Protein product: CASGPGTGAVNEQFF.

This sequence joins TRBV30 and TRBJ1-1; D ambiguous. V gave up 2 bases and J gave up 3 bases, with 10 bases separating them. The CDR3 runs 13 residues. Germline values: CDR1 GTSNPN, CDR2 SVGIG (reference sequence). CDR3 protein: CAWSPYHDTEAFF. The CDR3 coding sequence is TGTGCCTGGAGTCCCTACCATGACACTGAAGCTTTCTTT.

The gene calls are TRBV4-1 and TRBJ2-2; either TRBD1 or TRBD2 may fit D (5 bases each). Germline V CDR1 and CDR2: MGHRA, YSYEKL. The CDR3 contains 13 residues. The V gene lost 5 bases and the J gene lost 6 bases, with 10 bases spanning the gap. The CDR3 coding sequence is TGCGCCAGCAGCTCACTAGGGGCCGGGGAGCTGTTTTTT. Protein product: CASSSLGAGELFF.

The gene calls are TRBV4-2 and TRBJ2-7; 7 positions match TRBD2. This CDR3 comprises 15 residues. Trimming removed 0 bases from V and 4 bases from J; junction bases left unmatched: 6. The germline CDR1 and CDR2 sequences are LGHNA and YNFKEQ. CDR3 region: CASSQDRDYPYEQYF. Here the CDR3 DNA reads TGTGCCAGCAGCCAAGACCGGGACTATCCGTACGAGCAGTACTTC.

The chain carries TRBV3-1 (or the pseudogene TRBV3-2) and TRBJ1-4, with 7 positions matching TRBD1. The CDR3 covers 16 residues. Germline V gene sequence: CDR1 LGHDT, CDR2 YNNKEL (reference sequence). The trim removed 4 bases at V and 2 bases at J, leaving 7 bases unmatched. CDR3 amino acids: CASSPTGMRTNEKLFF. As DNA, the CDR3 is TGTGCCAGCAGCCCGACAGGGATGCGGACTAATGAAAAACTGTTTTTT.

V is TRBV27 and J is TRBJ2-1, with a tentative D call TRBD2 (6 bases). Trimming removed 2 bases from V and 3 bases from J, with 17 bases in between. This CDR3 is built from 17 residues. CDR1 and CDR2 (germline): MNHEY, SMNVEV (reference sequence). The CDR3 here is CASSLRGAGLGYNEQFF. The CDR3 DNA reads TGTGCCAGCAGTTTAAGGGGCGCGGGATTGGGCTACAATGAGCAGTTCTTC.

V is TRBV7-9 and J is TRBJ2-7, with D perhaps being TRBD1 or TRBD2 (5 bases each). This CDR3 is built from 11 residues. Deletions cut 0 bases from V and 11 bases from J, with 8 bases between. Germline values: CDR1 SEHNR, CDR2 FQNEAQ (reference sequence). The DNA for the CDR3 is TGTGCCAGCAGCTTAGCCGGGGCAGAGTACTTC. Its protein product is CASSLAGAEYF.

The V and J genes are TRBV7-8 and TRBJ1-2; D might be TRBD1 (6 bases). This CDR3 has 14 amino acids. Germline assignment: CDR1 SGHVS and CDR2 FQNEAQ. Trimming shortened V by 2 bases and J by 0 bases, and 7 bases separated the two germline ends. The CDR3 is CASSLRTANYGYTF. The CDR3 DNA reads TGTGCCAGCAGCTTAAGGACAGCTAACTATGGCTACACCTTC.

The chain links TRBV29-1 to TRBJ2-3; a weak D match, TRBD2 (5 bases). Germline V CDR1 and CDR2: SQVTM, ANQGSEA. The CDR3 contains 14 residues. The V gene lost 4 bases and the J gene lost 0 bases, with 11 bases spanning the gap. The CDR3 sequence is CSVGEGLSTDTQYF. The CDR3 coding sequence is TGCAGCGTTGGAGAGGGCTTGAGCACAGATACGCAGTATTTT.

The chain carries TRBV7-9 and TRBJ1-2, with TRBD1 identical over 8 bases. The ends lost 4 bases at V and 3 bases at J; junction bases unmatched: 13. CDR1 and CDR2 from the germline V gene are SEHNR and FQNEAQ (reference sequence). This CDR3 spans 17 amino acids. The CDR3, as DNA: TGTGCCAGCAGCTCAACTATCGGACAGGGTAATGACTATGGCTACACCTTC. This translates into CASSSTIGQGNDYGYTF.

The chain is built from TRBV11-2 and TRBJ2-1, with 8 bases identical to TRBD1. J gave up 6 bases and V 0 bases, and 1 base lay outside the gene matches. Looked up from germline, CDR1 is SGHAT and CDR2 is FQNNGV. The CDR3 is 14 residues long. The CDR3 loop is CASSLDTGGNEQFF. The CDR3 nucleotides read TGTGCCAGCAGCTTAGATACAGGGGGCAATGAGCAGTTCTTC.

As DNA, the CDR3 is TGTGCCAGCAGTTACTTAGCGGGAGTGGACGGGGAGCTGTTTTTT. Its protein product is CASSYLAGVDGELFF. The chain carries TRBV6-2 or TRBV6-3 and TRBJ2-2, with 9 bases fitting TRBD2. With V trimmed by 1 base and J by 7 bases, 4 bases remained unmatched. The CDR3 loop spans 15 amino acids. Germline CDR1 MNHEY, CDR2 SVGEGT.

This clone was counted between two and nine times. The chain recombines TRBV6-5 with TRBJ1-2, with TRBD1 matching 7 bases. Germline trimming cut 6 bases from V and 9 bases from J; bases unmatched to any gene: 16. The germline CDR1 and CDR2 sequences are MNHEY and SVGAGI. The CDR3 has 15 amino acids. CDR3 loop: CASSPRNTGAVSYTF. DNA for the CDR3: TGTGCCAGCAGCCCACGGAACACAGGGGCTGTTAGCTACACCTTC.

The count of this clone is one. The V gene is TRBV18, the J gene TRBJ1-2; possibly TRBD1 for D (5 bases). The CDR3 is 17 residues long. Germline V CDR1 and CDR2: KGHSH, LQKENI. The V end was cut by 0 bases, the J end by 0 bases, with 14 bases between. CDR3 nucleotide sequence: TGTGCCAGCTCACCACCTGGGACGAGGGGAGCTAACTATGGCTACACCTTC. This gives the protein CASSPPGTRGANYGYTF.

V usage is TRBV2 and J usage is TRBJ1-2, with 11 bases that match TRBD1. This CDR3 has 15 residues. Unmatched junction bases numbered 4, after V lost 3 bases and J lost 4 bases. Looked up from germline, CDR1 is SNHLY and CDR2 is FYNNEI. In nucleotides, the CDR3 is TGTGCCAGCAGTGAGGACAGGGGGCTTGGCTATGGCTACACCTTC. It specifies CASSEDRGLGYGYTF. The whole variable domain, remainder taken from reference TRBV2 and TRBJ1-2, is EPEVTQTPSHQVTQMGQEVILRCVPISNHLYFYWYRQILGQKVEFLVSFYNNEISEKSEIFDDQFSVERPDGSNFTLKIRSTKLEDSAMYFCASSEDRGLGYGYTFGSGTRLTVV.

The J gene is TRBJ2-5, the V gene TRBV21-1; the table calls TRBD2, which could not be checked here. TRBV21-1 is annotated as a pseudogene. This CDR3 spans 16 amino acids. The chain's CDR3 is CASSKRTSVSQETQYF. The CDR3 coding sequence is TGTGCCAGCAGCAAACGTACTAGCGTAAGCCAAGAGACCCAGTACTTC.

V usage is TRBV7-9 and J usage is TRBJ2-3, with 12 bases aligning to TRBD2. J gave up 6 bases and V 5 bases, and 9 bases lay outside the gene matches. The CDR3 totals 16 residues. Germline lookup yields CDR1 SEHNR and CDR2 FQNEAQ (reference sequence). The CDR3 sequence: CASSPPSGRASDTQYF. CDR3 nucleotide sequence: TGTGCCAGCAGCCCTCCTAGCGGGAGGGCCTCGGATACGCAGTATTTT.

A single count supports this clone. The CDR3 DNA reads as TGTGCCAGCAGCCCCGAGTCGGGGGTGGGAAACAATGAGCAGTTCTTC. Its translation: CASSPESGVGNNEQFF. V is TRBV11-3 and J is TRBJ2-1, with D possibly TRBD2 on 6 matching bases. Germline V gene sequence: CDR1 SGHNT, CDR2 YENEEA. This CDR3 spans 16 amino acids. Trimming left V 5 bases short and J 5 bases short, with 19 bases between.

The gene calls are TRBV9 and TRBJ1-1; D remains ambiguous. The V end was cut by 0 bases, the J end by 14 bases, with 8 bases between. This CDR3 is built from 10 residues. Germline values: CDR1 SGDLS, CDR2 YYNGEE. The CDR3 coding sequence is TGTGCCAGCAGCGTAGGGCCCCTGTTCTTT. Amino acid sequence: CASSVGPLFF.